The entry that follows covers one T cell receptor beta chain sequence. Per the study methods: Nucleated cell counts were estimated from reference gene primer amplification. Only in-frame clones appear in the TCRdb table, and some are missing; sequencing was by immunoSEQ multiplex PCR. V, J and clone size are taken as reported in that table, and D and trimming were inferred from the DNA itself. The profile shows 90,000 to 120,000 clones, approximately 88% of them singletons. Germline CDR1 is SGHRS and CDR2 is YFSETQ. V trimming: 4 bases; J trimming: 7 bases; junction bases outside the gene matches: 7. The CDR3 runs 15 residues. These data belong to a study of blood T cell repertoires in COVID-19. Study information: Samples of COVID-19 (acute and convalescent) were obtained from the United States, Italy and Spain. PBMCs, B-cell-depleted T cells, or T cells were the source of the cDNA or gDNA that made up the material.

Input material: peripheral blood. The gene calls are TRBV5-1 and TRBJ1-4; 10 bases line up with TRBD1. This sequence was found in a man in his fifties with active or convalescent COVID-19. CDR3 sequence reads: CASSPVTGGSEKLFF. The CDR3 DNA reads TGCGCCAGCAGCCCGGTGACAGGGGGCTCTGAAAAACTGTTTTTT.